Listed below are T cell receptor beta chains from one sample, sequenced in a study of cytomegalovirus exposure and HLA in healthy donors. Sequencing used immunoSEQ multiplex PCR; TCRdb keeps in-frame clones, though not all of them. This sample yields about 180,000 clones, of which roughly 77% are seen a single time; 2% to 2.5% belongs to the top ten. The sample consisted of PBMCs. Receptors were obtained from a woman aged 30 to 39 in good health and CMV-seropositive. CDR3s leave out the opening cysteine and the closing phenylalanine or tryptophan.

>TRBV11-3
ASSLVASTDTQY
>TRBV18
ASSPPNYTPPETQY
>TRBV2
ASSEDGTSGGLAQY
>TRBV7-9
ASSLRRTGELF
>TRBV6-1
ASSLQGGTEAF
>TRBV9
ASSPRSTGELF
>TRBV5-1
ASSSAWTGRSYNEQF
>TRBV5-6
ASSRGDNEQY
>TRBV4-1
ASSQGGPTDEQF
>TRBV15
ATSREESSANTGELF
>TRBV7-2
ASSLGSKQY
>TRBV28
ASSFRLAGPLQETQY
>TRBV6-1
ASSPWSAGTGELF
>TRBV4-1
ASSSGHLSNQPQH
>TRBV13
ASSFIRGRIYEQY
>TRBV11-3
ASSLEQAGSAAHNSPLH
>TRBV6-6
ASSYGLAATYEQY
>TRBV5-4
ASSLSGGPYNEQF
>TRBV18
ASSPVGQGMNQPQH
>TRBV19
ASSTGRGYEQY
>TRBV6-6
ASSYSASSYEQY
>TRBV30
AWNKGQRSHEQY
>TRBV19
ASSISPDRNTEAF
>TRBV5-1
ASSLGDREDTDTQY
>TRBV4-1
ASSQPGGAQETQY
>TRBV5-6
ASSWRQGKDTQY
>TRBV6-5
ASSYRTGELF
>TRBV28
ASSFRRGGVSQPQH
>TRBV5-4
ASSLKGQGRRTDTQY
>TRBV27
ASSQAAFSLYEQY
>TRBV10-3
ATRGREVQGGELF
>TRBV6-5
ASSYGQGGRGYT
>TRBV18
ASSPLQGPSYGYT
>TRBV14
ASSPLAGPQETQY
>TRBV2
ASSGAGTVPLH
>TRBV2
ASSEVRDRSFSGANVLT
>TRBV28
ASLPGGSGANVLT
>TRBV2
ASSEADRAYGYT
>TRBV21-1
ASRPRENEQY